The rows below give T cell receptor beta chains drawn from one sample of a study of cytomegalovirus exposure and HLA in healthy donors. Assay used: immunoSEQ multiplex PCR; TCRdb lists only in-frame clones, some missing. The table lists fewer than 200,000 clones, around nine tenths of them singletons. Material: PBMCs. Receptors originate from a man in his late teens or twenties in good health and CMV-seropositive. Each CDR3 is given with its conserved first and last residue. A D gene is named only where the DNA matches it firmly. The size field is filled for only some rows; it gives once, few, many or a size class.

abundance | d_gene | j_gene | v_gene | CDR3nt | CDR3aa
NA | NA | TRBJ2-1 | TRBV28 | TGTGCCAGCCAAAATACAGGGAATGAGCAGTTCTTC | CASQNTGNEQFF
NA | NA | TRBJ2-3 | TRBV7-2 | TGTGCCAGCAGCGCGGACTATAATACGCAGTATTTT | CASSADYNTQYF
NA | TRBD2 | TRBJ2-7 | TRBV9 | TGTGCCAGCAGCACACTAGCGGGAGATGTCAAGCAGTACTTC | CASSTLAGDVKQYF
NA | TRBD1 | TRBJ1-2 | TRBV7-9 | TGTGCCAGCAGCCCGCAGGGGGCAGAAGTCTATGGCTACACCTTC | CASSPQGAEVYGYTF
NA | NA | TRBJ2-5 | TRBV5-8 | TGTGCCAGCAGCTTTCGAGGGTACCAAGAGACCCAGTACTTC | CASSFRGYQETQYF
NA | NA | TRBJ2-1 | TRBV4-3 | TGCGCCAGCAGCCTTTTAAAAGGACTGACTAGCAATGAGCAGTTCTTC | CASSLLKGLTSNEQFF
NA | NA | TRBJ2-1 | TRBV2 | TGTGCCAGCAGTGAATATCCCGGGACAACAAATGAGCAGTTCTTC | CASSEYPGTTNEQFF
NA | NA | TRBJ2-5 | TRBV18 | TGTGCCAGCTCACTCCGACGGGAAGAGACCCAGTACTTC | CASSLRREETQYF
NA | NA | TRBJ2-5 | TRBV11-2 | TGTGCCAGCAGCTTAGGAAGGACTATTCAAGAGACCCAGTACTTC | CASSLGRTIQETQYF
NA | TRBD1 | TRBJ1-4 | TRBV7-2 | TGTGCCAGCAGCCGACAGGGGGCGGGTGAAAAACTGTTTTTT | CASSRQGAGEKLFF
NA | NA | TRBJ2-1 | TRBV9 | TGTGCCAGCAGCGGAGCGGCCTTACTAAATGAGCAGTTCTTC | CASSGAALLNEQFF
NA | TRBD1 | TRBJ2-7 | TRBV5-1 | TGCGCCAGCAGCTTGGGGGGGCCAGGGGGCGGCGAGCAGTACTTC | CASSLGGPGGGEQYF
once | NA | TRBJ2-2 | TRBV19 | TGTGCCATTAAGGACACGAACACCGGGGAGCTGTTTTTT | CAIKDTNTGELFF
NA | NA | TRBJ2-5 | TRBV15 | TGTGCCACCAGCAGAGGAGGGATAGGCCAAGAGACCCAGTACTTC | CATSRGGIGQETQYF
NA | TRBD1 | TRBJ1-4 | TRBV7-8 | TGTGCCAGCAGCTTAGACCCAGGGGGTGAAAAACTGTTTTTT | CASSLDPGGEKLFF
NA | NA | TRBJ2-1 | TRBV7-8 | TGTGCCAGCAGCTTATTGGTTTTGGAGGTGATCTCCTACAATGAGCAGTTCTTC | CASSLLVLEVISYNEQFF